This TCR beta chain was sequenced for a study of Graves' ophthalmopathy and Graves' hyperthyroidism. CDR3 regions of TCR beta were amplified from RNA transcripts. HTBI-primed first-round RT-PCR preceded second-round multiplex PCR. A single record per CDR3 protein comes from TCRdb applying MiXCR to the multiplex PCR reads. The table has about 160,000 distinct CDR3 sequences, 39% seen once; the top ten hold 8% to 9%. Comments on this clonotype: The target antigen is unknown.

Broader study findings: Clonotypes were expanded in thyroid at above 0.001 frequency, and most also appeared in blood.

V dropped 3 bases and J dropped 5; count of bases not matched to a gene: 3. Germline CDR1 is MNHEY and CDR2 is SMNVEV (reference sequence). The CDR3 loop spans 15 amino acids. The sample comprised peripheral blood. This sequence was found in a man aged 25 to 45 with Graves' ophthalmopathy. The J gene is TRBJ2-7, the V gene TRBV27, with 14 bases that match TRBD2. The chain's CDR3 is CASSLGLAGVHEQYF. CDR3 nucleotides: TGTGCCAGCAGTTTGGGACTAGCGGGAGTTCACGAGCAGTACTTC.